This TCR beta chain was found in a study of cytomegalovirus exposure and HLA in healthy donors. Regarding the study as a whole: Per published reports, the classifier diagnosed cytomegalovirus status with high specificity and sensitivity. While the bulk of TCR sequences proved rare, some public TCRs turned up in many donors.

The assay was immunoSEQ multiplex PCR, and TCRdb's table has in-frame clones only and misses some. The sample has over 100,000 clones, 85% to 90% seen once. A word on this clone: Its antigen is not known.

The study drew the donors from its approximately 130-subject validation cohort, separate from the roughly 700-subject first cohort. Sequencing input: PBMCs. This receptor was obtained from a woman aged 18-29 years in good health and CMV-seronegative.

The CDR3 sequence is CASSIVGQNTEAFF. The CDR3, as DNA: TGTGCCAGTAGTATAGTAGGACAGAACACTGAAGCTTTCTTT. This sequence joins TRBV19 and TRBJ1-1; possibly TRBD1 for D (5 bases). The CDR3 sequence is 14 residues long. Trimming shortened V by 1 base and J by 1 base, and 7 bases separated the two germline ends. Per germline, CDR1 LNHDA and CDR2 SQIVND (reference sequence).